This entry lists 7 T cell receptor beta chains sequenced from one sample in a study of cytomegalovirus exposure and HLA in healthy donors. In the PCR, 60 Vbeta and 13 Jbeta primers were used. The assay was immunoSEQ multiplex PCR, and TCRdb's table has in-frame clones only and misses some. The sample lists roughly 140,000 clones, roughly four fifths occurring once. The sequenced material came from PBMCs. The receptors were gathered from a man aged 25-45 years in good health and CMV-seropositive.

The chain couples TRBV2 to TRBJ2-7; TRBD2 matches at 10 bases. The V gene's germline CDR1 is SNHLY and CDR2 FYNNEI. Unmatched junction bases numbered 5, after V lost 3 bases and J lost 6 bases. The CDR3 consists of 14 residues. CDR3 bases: TGTGCCAGCAGTGAGAGCGGGAGGGCCACCGAGCAGTACTTC. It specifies CASSESGRATEQYF.

The CDR3 DNA follows: TGTGCCTGGAGGGGAGTCGCCAACAGACGAGAGGGGACAGTTCTTTACGAGCAGTACTTC. Protein sequence: CAWRGVANRREGTVLYEQYF. The V call is TRBV30, the J call TRBJ2-7, with TRBD1 matching over 7 bases. The ends lost 3 bases at V and 4 bases at J; junction bases unmatched: 27. This CDR3 is built from 20 residues. The V gene's germline CDR1 is GTSNPN and CDR2 SVGIG (reference sequence).

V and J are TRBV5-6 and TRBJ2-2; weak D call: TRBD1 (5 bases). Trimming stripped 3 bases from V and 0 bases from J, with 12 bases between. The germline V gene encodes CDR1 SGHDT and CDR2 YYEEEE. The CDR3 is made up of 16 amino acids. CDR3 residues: CASSSPQGSNTGELFF. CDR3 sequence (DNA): TGTGCCAGCAGCTCACCCCAGGGTTCGAACACCGGGGAGCTGTTTTTT.

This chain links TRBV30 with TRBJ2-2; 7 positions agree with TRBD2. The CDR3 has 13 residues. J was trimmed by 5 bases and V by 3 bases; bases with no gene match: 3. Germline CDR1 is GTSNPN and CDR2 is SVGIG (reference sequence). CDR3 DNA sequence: TGTGCCTGGAGGGGAGGGGTAACCGGGGAGCTGTTTTTT. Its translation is CAWRGGVTGELFF. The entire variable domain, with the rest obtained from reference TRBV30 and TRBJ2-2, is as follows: SQTIHQWPATLVQPVGSPLSLECTVEGTSNPNLYWYRQAAGRGLQLLFYSVGIGQISSEVPQNLSASRPQDRQFILSSKKLLLSDSGFYLCAWRGGVTGELFFGEGSRLTVL.

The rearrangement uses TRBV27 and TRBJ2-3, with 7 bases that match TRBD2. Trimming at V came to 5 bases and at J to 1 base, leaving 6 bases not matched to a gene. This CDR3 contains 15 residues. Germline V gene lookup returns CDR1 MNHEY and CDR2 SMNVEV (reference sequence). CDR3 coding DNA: TGTGCCAGCAGTGTACTAGCGAAGCGCACAGATACGCAGTATTTT. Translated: CASSVLAKRTDTQYF.

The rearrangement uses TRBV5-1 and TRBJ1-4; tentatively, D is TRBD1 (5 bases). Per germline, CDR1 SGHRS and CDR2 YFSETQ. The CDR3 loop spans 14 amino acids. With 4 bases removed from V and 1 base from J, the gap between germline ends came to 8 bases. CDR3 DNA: TGCGCCAGCAGCAGAGACAGAACTAATGAAAAACTGTTTTTT. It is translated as CASSRDRTNEKLFF. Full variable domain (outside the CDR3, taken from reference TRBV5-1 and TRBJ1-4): KAGVTQTPRYLIKTRGQQVTLSCSPISGHRSVSWYQQTPGQGLQFLFEYFSETQRNKGNFPGRFSGRQFSNSRSEMNVSTLELGDSALYLCASSRDRTNEKLFFGSGTQLSVL.

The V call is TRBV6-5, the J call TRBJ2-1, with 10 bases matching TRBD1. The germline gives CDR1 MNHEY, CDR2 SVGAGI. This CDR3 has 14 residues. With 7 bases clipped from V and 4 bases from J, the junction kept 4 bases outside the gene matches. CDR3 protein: CASKRQGAYNEQFF. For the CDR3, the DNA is TGTGCCAGCAAACGACAGGGGGCATACAATGAGCAGTTCTTC.